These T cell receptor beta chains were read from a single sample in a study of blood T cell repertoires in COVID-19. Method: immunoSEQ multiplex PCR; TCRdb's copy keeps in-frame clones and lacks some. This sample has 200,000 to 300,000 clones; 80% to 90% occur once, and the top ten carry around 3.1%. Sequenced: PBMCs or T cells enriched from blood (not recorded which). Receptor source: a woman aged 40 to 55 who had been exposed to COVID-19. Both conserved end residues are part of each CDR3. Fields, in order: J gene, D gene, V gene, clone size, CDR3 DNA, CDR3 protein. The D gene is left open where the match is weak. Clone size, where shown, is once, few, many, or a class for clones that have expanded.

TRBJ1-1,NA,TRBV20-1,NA,TGCAGTGCTAGTGAGCAGGCTTTGAACACTGAAGCTTTCTTT,CSASEQALNTEAFF
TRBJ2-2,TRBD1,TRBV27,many,TGTGCCAGCAGACCACGCTTGGGACAGGGGTCCGGGGAGCTGTTTTTT,CASRPRLGQGSGELFF
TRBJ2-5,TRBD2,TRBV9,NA,TGTGCCAGCAGCGGAGCGGGATCGGGAGAGACCCAGTACTTC,CASSGAGSGETQYF
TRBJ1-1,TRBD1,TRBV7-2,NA,TGTGCCAGCAGCCCGCCAGGGGGTCGCACTGAAGCTTTCTTT,CASSPPGGRTEAFF
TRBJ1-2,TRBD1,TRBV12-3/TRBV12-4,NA,TGTGCCAGCGGAGTACAGGGGAAGAATGGCTACACCTTC,CASGVQGKNGYTF
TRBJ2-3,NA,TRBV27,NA,TGTGCCAGCACCTCGTGGGCAGTCGGCACAGATACGCAGTATTTT,CASTSWAVGTDTQYF
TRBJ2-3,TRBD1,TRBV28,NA,TGTGCCAGCAGGCCGACAGGGTTGGGCACAGATACGCAGTATTTT,CASRPTGLGTDTQYF
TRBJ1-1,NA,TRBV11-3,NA,TGTGCCAGCAGCTTAACAGGCCGAACTGAAGCTTTCTTT,CASSLTGRTEAFF
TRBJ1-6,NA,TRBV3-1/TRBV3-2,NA,TGTGCCAGCAGCCAAGACCGGGGGAAACCCCTCCACTTT,CASSQDRGKPLHF
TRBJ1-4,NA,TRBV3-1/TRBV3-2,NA,TGTGCCAGCAGCCCTAATCCAGACTCAAATGAAAAACTGTTTTTT,CASSPNPDSNEKLFF
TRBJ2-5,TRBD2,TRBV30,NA,TGTGCCGGGAGGGGCGGACTAGCGGGAGCCGAGACCCAGTACTTC,CAGRGGLAGAETQYF
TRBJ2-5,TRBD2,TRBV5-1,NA,TGCGCCAGCAAAACTAGCGGGGGGGCAGAGACCCAGTACTTC,CASKTSGGAETQYF
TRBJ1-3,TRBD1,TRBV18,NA,TGTGCCAGCTCACCAACGACAGGGGGGGACACCATATATTTT,CASSPTTGGDTIYF
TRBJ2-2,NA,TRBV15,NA,TGTGCCACCAGCAGAGATCGGGGCGGGGAGCTGTTTTTT,CATSRDRGGELFF
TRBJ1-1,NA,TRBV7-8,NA,TGTGCCAGCAGCCAGTCAGTGAACACTGAAGCTTTCTTT,CASSQSVNTEAFF
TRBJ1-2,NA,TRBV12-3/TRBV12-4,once,TGTGCCAGCAGGGCCAGGGTAAACTATGGCTACACCTTC,CASRARVNYGYTF
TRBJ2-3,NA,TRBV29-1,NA,TGCAGCGTTGAAGAGGGGAGCGCCACAGATACGCAGTATTTT,CSVEEGSATDTQYF
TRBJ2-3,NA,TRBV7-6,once,TGTGCCAGCAGCTTAGGTGGTGGCGGTAGCACAGATACGCAGTATTTT,CASSLGGGGSTDTQYF